This T cell receptor (beta chain) derives from a study of blood T cell repertoires in COVID-19. Participants classified as exposed had met a COVID-19 case within 2 weeks before study entry. The method was immunoSEQ multiplex PCR; TCRdb's version includes in-frame clones alone and lacks a portion of them. The profile shows hundreds of thousands of clones, just under 90% of them singletons. This TCR derives from a man in his forties or fifties who had been exposed to COVID-19. The sample taken for sequencing was PBMCs or T cells enriched from blood (not recorded which).

CDR3 DNA sequence: TGTGCCAGCAGTCTCAAACTATTCGGCTACACCTTC. The encoded protein is CASSLKLFGYTF. This chain connects TRBV28 to TRBJ1-2, with D uncertain. Per germline, CDR1 MDHEN and CDR2 SYDVKM. Trimming took 5 bases from V and 8 from J, leaving 12 bases between them. This CDR3 spans 12 amino acids.